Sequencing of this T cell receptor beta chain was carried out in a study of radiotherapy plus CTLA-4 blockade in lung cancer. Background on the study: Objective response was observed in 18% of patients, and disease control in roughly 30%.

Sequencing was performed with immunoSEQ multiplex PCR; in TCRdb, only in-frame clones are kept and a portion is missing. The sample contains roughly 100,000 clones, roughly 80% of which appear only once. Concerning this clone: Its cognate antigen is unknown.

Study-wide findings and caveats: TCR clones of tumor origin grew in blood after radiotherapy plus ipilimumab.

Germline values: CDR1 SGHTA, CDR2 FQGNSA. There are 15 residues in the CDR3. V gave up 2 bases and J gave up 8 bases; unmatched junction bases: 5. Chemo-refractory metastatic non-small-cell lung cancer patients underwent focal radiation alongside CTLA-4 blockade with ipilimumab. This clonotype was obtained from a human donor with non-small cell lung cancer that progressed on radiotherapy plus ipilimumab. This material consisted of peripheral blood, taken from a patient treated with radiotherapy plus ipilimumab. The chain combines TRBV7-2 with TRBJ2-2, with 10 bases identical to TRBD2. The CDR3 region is CASSLLPSGRGELFF. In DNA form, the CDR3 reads TGTGCCAGCAGCTTATTACCTAGCGGGAGAGGGGAGCTGTTTTTT.